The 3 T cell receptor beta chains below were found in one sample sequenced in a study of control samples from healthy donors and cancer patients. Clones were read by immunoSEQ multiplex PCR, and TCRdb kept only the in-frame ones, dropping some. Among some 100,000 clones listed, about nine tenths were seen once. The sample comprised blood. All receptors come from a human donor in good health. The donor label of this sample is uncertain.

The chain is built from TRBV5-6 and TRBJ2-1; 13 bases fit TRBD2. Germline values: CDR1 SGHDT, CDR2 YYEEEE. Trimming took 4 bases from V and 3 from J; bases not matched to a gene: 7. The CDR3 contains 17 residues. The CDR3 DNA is TGTGCCAGCAGCGTCGAGACTAGCGGGGGGCTCTACAATGAGCAGTTCTTC. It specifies CASSVETSGGLYNEQFF.

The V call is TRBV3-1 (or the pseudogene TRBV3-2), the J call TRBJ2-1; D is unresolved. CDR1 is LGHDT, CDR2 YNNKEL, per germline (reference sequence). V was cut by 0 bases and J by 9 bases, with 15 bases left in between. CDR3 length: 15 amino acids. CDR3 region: CASSQDRASEGEQFF. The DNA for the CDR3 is TGTGCCAGCAGCCAAGATCGGGCTAGTGAAGGTGAGCAGTTCTTC.

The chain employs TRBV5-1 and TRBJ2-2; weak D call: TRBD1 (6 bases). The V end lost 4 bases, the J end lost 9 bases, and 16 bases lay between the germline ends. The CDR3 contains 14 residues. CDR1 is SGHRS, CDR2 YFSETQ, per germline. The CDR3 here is CASSLRDKDRELFF. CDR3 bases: TGCGCCAGCAGCCTTAGGGACAAAGACCGGGAGCTGTTTTTT.